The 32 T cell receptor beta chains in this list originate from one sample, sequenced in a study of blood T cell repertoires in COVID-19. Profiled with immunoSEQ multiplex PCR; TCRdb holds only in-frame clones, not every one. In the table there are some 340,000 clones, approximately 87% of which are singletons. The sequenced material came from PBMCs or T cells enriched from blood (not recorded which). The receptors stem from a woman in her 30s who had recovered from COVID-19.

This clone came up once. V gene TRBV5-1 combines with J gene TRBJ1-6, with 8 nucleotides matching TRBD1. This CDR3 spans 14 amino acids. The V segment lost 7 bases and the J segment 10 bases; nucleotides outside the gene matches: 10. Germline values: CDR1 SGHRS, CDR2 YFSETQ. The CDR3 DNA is TGCGCCAGCCGCCAGGGACAGGAAGACTCACCCCTCCACTTT. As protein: CASRQGQEDSPLHF.

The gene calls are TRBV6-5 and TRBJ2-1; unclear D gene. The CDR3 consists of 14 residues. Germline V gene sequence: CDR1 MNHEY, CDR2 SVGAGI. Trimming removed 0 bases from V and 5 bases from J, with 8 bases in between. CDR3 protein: CASSYSGADNEQFF. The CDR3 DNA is TGTGCCAGCAGTTACTCGGGCGCAGACAATGAGCAGTTCTTC.

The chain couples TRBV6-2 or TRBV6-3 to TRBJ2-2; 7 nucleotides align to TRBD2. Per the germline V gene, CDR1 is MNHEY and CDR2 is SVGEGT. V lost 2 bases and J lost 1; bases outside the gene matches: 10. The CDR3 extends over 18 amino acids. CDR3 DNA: TGTGCCAGCAGTTACATCGCCAGCGGGGCGATGAACACCGGGGAGCTGTTTTTT. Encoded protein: CASSYIASGAMNTGELFF.

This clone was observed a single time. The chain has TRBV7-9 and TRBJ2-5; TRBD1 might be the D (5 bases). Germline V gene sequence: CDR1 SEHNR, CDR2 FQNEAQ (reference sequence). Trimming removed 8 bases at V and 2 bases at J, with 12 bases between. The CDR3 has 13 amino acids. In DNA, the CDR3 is TGTGCCAGCGCAAGGGGCAGTCAAGAGACCCAGTACTTC. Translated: CASARGSQETQYF.

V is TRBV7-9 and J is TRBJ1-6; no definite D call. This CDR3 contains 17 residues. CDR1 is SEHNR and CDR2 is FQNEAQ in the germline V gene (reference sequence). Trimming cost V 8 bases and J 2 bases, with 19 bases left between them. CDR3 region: CASQPPDGSPYNSPLHF. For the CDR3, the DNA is TGTGCCAGCCAACCCCCTGACGGGAGTCCCTATAATTCACCCCTCCACTTT.

Here the CDR3 reads CAFRQSSSYEQYF. CDR3 coding DNA: TGTGCCTTTAGACAGTCTAGCTCCTACGAGCAGTACTTC. The chain combines TRBV30 with TRBJ2-7; a possible D gene is TRBD1 (5 bases). The V and J ends lost 7 bases and 0 bases respectively, with 13 bases between them. This CDR3 comprises 13 residues. The V gene's germline CDR1 is GTSNPN and CDR2 SVGIG (reference sequence).

The CDR3 reads CASSLAGTGNTGELFF. The DNA of the CDR3 is TGCGCCAGCAGCCTAGCCGGGACAGGGAACACCGGGGAGCTGTTTTTT. The V call is TRBV5-1, the J call TRBJ2-2; 8 positions agree with TRBD1. The CDR3 covers 16 residues. V shed 4 bases, J shed 1 base, and the junction held 6 bases outside the gene matches. Per germline, CDR1 SGHRS and CDR2 YFSETQ.

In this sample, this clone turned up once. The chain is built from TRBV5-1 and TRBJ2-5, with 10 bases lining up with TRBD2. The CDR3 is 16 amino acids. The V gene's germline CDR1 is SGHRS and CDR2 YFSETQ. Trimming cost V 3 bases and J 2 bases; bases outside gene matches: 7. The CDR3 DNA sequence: TGCGCCAGCAGCTACGGACTAGCGGATACACAAGAGACCCAGTACTTC. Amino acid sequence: CASSYGLADTQETQYF.

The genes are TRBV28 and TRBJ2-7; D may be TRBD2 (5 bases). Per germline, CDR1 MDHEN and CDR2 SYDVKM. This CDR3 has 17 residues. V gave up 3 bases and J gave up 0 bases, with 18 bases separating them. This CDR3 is CASSLLTSTGSSYEQYF. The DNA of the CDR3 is TGTGCCAGCAGTTTGCTGACATCTACGGGGAGCTCCTACGAGCAGTACTTC.

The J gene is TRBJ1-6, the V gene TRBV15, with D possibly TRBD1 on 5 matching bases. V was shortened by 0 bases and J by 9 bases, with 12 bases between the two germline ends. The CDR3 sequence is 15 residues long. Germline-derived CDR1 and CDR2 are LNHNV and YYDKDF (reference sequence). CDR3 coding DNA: TGTGCCACCAGCAGAGATCGGGGGTTGAGTTCACCCCTCCACTTT. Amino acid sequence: CATSRDRGLSSPLHF.

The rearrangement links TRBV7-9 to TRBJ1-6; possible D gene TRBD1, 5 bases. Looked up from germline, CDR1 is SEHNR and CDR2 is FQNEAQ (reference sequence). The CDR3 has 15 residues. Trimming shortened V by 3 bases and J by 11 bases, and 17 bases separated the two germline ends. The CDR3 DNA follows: TGTGCCAGCAGCTTCGCCTGGCAGGGAAGTACACCCCTCCACTTT. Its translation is CASSFAWQGSTPLHF.

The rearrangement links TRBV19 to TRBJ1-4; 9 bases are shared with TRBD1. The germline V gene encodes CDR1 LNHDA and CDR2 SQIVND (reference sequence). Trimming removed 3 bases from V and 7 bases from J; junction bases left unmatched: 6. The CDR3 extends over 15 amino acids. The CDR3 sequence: CASSIGDRAAEKLFF. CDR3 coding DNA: TGTGCCAGTAGTATCGGGGACAGGGCGGCTGAAAAACTGTTTTTT.

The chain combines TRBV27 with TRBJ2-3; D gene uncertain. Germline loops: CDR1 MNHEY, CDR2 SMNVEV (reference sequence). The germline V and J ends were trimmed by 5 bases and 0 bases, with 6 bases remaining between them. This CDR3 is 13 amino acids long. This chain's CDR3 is CASSKLSTDTQYF. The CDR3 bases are TGTGCCAGCAGTAAACTAAGCACAGATACGCAGTATTTT.

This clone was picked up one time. In DNA form, the CDR3 reads TGTGCAAGTCGCTTACGTCATCGTAGAACCCTTAAACTTTCTTACTCTGGAAACACCATATATTTT. Protein sequence: CASRLRHRRTLKLSYSGNTIYF. The V gene is TRBV12-2, the J gene TRBJ1-3. TRBV12-2 is a known pseudogene. The CDR3 is 22 amino acids.

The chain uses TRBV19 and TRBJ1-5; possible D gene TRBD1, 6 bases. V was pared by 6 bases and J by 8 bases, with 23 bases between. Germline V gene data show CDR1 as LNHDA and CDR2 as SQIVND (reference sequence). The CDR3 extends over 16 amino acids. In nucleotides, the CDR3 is TGTGCCAGTAGCCGCTTCAGGGGTGCCGAGGGGGAGCCCCAGCATTTT. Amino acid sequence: CASSRFRGAEGEPQHF.

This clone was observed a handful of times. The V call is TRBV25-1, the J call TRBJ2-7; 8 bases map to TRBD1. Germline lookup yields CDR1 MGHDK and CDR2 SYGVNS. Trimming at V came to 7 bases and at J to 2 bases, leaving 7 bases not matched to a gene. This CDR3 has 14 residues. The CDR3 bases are TGTGCCAGCACAATGACAGGGGCCCCCTACGAGCAGTACTTC. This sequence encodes CASTMTGAPYEQYF.

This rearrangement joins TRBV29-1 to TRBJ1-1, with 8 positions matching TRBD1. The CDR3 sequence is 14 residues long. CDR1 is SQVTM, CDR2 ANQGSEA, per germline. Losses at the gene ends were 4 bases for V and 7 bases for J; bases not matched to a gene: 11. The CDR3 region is CSVVLPGTGGEAFF. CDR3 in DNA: TGCAGCGTTGTCCTCCCCGGGACAGGAGGTGAAGCTTTCTTT.

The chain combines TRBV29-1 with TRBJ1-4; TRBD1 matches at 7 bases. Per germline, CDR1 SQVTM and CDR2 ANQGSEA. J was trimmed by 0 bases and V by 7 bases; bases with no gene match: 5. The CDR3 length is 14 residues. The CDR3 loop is CSARDRTTNEKLFF. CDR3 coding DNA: TGCAGCGCCCGGGACAGAACAACTAATGAAAAACTGTTTTTT.

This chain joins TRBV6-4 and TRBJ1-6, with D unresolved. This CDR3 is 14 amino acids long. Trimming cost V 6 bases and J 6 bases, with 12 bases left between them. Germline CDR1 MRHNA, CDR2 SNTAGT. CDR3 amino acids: CASSIEALNSPLHF. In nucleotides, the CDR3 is TGTGCCAGCAGCATCGAGGCCCTTAATTCACCCCTCCACTTT.

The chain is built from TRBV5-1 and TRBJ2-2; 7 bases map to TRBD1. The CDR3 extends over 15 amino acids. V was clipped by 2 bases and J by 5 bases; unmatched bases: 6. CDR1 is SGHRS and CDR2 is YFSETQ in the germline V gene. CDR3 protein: CASSLGQASTGELFF. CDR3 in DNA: TGCGCCAGCAGCTTAGGACAGGCCTCTACCGGGGAGCTGTTTTTT.

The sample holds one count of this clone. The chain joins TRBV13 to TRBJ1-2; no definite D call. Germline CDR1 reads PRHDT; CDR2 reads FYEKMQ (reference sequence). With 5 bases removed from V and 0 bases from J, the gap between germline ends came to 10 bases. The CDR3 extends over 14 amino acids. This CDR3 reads CASSPLRANYGYTF. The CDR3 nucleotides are TGTGCCAGCAGCCCTTTGAGAGCTAACTATGGCTACACCTTC.

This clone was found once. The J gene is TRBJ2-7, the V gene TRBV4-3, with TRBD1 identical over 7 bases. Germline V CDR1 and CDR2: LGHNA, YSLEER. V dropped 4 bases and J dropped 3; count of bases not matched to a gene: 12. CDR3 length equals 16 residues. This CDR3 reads CASSRVDRRKNYEQYF. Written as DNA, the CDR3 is TGCGCCAGCAGCCGGGTGGACAGGCGGAAGAACTACGAGCAGTACTTC.

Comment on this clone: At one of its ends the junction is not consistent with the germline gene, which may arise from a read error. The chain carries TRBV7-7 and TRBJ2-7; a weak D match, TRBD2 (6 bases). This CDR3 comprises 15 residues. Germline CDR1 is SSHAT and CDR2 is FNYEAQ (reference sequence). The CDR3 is CASSPGTAGSYEQYF. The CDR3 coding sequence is TGTGCTAGCAGCCCCGGGACTGCCGGTTCCTACGAGCAGTACTTC.

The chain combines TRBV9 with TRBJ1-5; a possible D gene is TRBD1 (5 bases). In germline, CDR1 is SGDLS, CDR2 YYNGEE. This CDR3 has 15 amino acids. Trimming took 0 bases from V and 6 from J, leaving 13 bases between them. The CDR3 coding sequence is TGTGCCAGCAGCGTAGGGGGCAGGGTGGGTCAGCCCCAGCATTTT. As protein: CASSVGGRVGQPQHF.

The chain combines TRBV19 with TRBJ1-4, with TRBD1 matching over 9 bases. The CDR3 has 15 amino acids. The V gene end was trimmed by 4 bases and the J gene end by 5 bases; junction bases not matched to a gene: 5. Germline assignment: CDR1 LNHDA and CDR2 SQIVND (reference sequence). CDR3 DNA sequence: TGTGCCAGTAGTAGGGACAGGGCGCAGAATGAAAAACTGTTTTTT. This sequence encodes CASSRDRAQNEKLFF.

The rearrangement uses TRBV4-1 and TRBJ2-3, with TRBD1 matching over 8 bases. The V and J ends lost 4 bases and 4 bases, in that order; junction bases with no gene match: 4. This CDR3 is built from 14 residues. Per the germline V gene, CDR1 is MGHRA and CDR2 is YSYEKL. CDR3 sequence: CASSLGQGPDTQYF. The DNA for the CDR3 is TGCGCCAGCAGCCTAGGACAGGGCCCAGATACGCAGTATTTT.

DNA of the CDR3: TGTGCCTGGACCCACCTGGTGGGAGGGACCTCCTACGAGCAGTACTTC. It yields the protein CAWTHLVGGTSYEQYF. This chain links TRBV30 with TRBJ2-7, with 7 bases matching TRBD2. The germline V gene has CDR1 GTSNPN and CDR2 SVGIG (reference sequence). The trim removed 4 bases at V and 0 bases at J, leaving 12 bases unmatched. CDR3 length: 16 residues.

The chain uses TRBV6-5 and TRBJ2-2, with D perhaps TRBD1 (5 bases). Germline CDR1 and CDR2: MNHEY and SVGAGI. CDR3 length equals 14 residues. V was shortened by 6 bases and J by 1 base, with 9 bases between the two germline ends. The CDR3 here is CASRITGNTGELFF. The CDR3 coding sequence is TGTGCCAGCAGGATAACAGGGAACACCGGGGAGCTGTTTTTT.

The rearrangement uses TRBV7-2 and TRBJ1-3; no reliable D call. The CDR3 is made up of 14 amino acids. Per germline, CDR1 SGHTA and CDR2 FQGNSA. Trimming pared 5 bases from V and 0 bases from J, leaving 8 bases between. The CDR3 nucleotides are TGTGCCAGCAGCCCTGAGAGCTCTGGAAACACCATATATTTT. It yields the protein CASSPESSGNTIYF.

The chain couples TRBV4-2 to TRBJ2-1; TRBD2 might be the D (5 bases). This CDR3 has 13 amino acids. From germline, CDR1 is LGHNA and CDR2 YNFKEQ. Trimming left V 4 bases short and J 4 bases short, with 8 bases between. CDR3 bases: TGTGCCAGCAGCCCAAGGGAGTACAATGAGCAGTTCTTC. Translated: CASSPREYNEQFF.

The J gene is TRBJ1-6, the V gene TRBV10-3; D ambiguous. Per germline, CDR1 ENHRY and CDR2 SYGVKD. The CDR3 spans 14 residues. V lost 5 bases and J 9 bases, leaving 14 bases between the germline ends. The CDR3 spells CAISPGGYSSPLHF. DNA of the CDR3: TGTGCCATCAGTCCTGGAGGCTACAGTTCACCCCTCCACTTT.

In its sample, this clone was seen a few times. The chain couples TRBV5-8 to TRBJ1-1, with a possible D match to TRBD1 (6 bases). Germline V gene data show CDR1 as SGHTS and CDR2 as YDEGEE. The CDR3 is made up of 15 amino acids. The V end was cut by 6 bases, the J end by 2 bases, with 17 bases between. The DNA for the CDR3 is TGTGCCAGCACCACCCCGACAGGATTTAACACTGAAGCTTTCTTT. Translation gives CASTTPTGFNTEAFF.